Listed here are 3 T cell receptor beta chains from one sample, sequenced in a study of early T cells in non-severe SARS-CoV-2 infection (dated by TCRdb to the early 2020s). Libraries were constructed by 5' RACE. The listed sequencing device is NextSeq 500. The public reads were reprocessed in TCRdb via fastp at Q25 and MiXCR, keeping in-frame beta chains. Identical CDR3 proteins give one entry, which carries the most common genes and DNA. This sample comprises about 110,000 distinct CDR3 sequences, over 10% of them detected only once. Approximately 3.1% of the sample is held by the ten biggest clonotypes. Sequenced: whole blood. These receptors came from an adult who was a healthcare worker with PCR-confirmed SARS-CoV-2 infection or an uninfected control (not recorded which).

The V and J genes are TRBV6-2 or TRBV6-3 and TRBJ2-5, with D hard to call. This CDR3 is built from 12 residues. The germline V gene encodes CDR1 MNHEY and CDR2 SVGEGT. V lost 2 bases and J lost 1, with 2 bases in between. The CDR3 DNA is TGTGCCAGCAGTTACCGCCAAGAGACCCAGTACTTC. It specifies CASSYRQETQYF.

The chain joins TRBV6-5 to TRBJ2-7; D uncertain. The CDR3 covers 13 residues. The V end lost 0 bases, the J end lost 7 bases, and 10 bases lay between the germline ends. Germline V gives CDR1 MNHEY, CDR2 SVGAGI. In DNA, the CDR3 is TGTGCCAGCAGTTACTCGTCCGTGGGGGAGCAGTACTTC. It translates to CASSYSSVGEQYF.

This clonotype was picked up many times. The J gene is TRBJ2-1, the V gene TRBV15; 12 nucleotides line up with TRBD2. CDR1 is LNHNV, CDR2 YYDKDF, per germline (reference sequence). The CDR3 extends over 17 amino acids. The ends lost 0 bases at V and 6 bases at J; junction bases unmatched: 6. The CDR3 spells CATSRDPSSGRANEQFF. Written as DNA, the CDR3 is TGTGCCACCAGCAGAGATCCGTCTAGCGGGAGGGCCAATGAGCAGTTCTTC.